Sequencing of this T cell receptor (beta chain) was carried out in a study of blood T cell repertoires in COVID-19. Study summary: The United States, Italy and Spain were the sources of the acute and convalescent COVID-19 samples. PBMCs, B-cell-depleted T cells, or T cells were the source of the cDNA or gDNA that made up the material.

In the authors' methods: Cell counts per sample came from amplifying reference gene primers. Generated by immunoSEQ multiplex PCR, the TCRdb table keeps only in-frame clones and is missing some. That table furnishes V, J and clone size, whereas the DNA furnished D and trimming. The sample has approximately 100,000 clones, approximately 86% seen once. The CDR3 spans 13 residues. The germline CDR1 and CDR2 sequences are SGHRS and YFSETQ. Trimming removed 8 bases from V and 0 bases from J, with 9 bases in between. The sample comprised peripheral blood. The clonotype was recovered from a man aged 50 to 60 with acute or convalescent COVID-19. This chain uses TRBV5-1 with TRBJ1-3; no firm D call. The CDR3 coding sequence is TGCGCCAGTCACAAAGACTCTGGAAACACCATATATTTT. Translation: CASHKDSGNTIYF.